The 27 T cell receptor beta chains below all came from one sample that was sequenced in a study of T-cell reconstitution after alpha-beta-depleted transplantation in children. Researchers prepared the TCRbeta library using unique molecular identifiers, the study reports. TCRdb used MiXCR to reprocess the PCR reads, holding one entry per CDR3 protein. The sample has about 870,000 distinct CDR3 sequences; around 17% are singletons. The sample consisted of PBMCs, mostly from graft donor cells, taken 360 days after TCRalphabeta/CD19-depleted stem cell transplant. The receptor source for this set is a male patient under 18 who had a stem cell transplant for acute lymphoblastic leukemia, so the T cells may come from the graft donor.

The J gene is TRBJ2-2, the V gene TRBV12-3 or TRBV12-4, with D perhaps TRBD2 (5 bases). The CDR3 length is 15 residues. V was shortened by 3 bases and J by 4 bases, with 12 bases between the two germline ends. The DNA for the CDR3 is TGTGCCAGCAGTTTGAGGGCTAGTGTCACCGGGGAGCTGTTTTTT. Encoded protein: CASSLRASVTGELFF.

This clonotype was observed a few times. The chain joins TRBV5-1 to TRBJ1-1; 8 positions agree with TRBD1. V was pared by 4 bases and J by 1 base, with 3 bases of the junction left unmatched. Germline CDR1 is SGHRS and CDR2 is YFSETQ. The CDR3 spans 14 residues. The CDR3 sequence: CASSNRGGNTEAFF. In DNA, the CDR3 is TGCGCCAGCAGCAACAGGGGGGGGAACACTGAAGCTTTCTTT.

This clonotype was found once. V is TRBV5-6 and J is TRBJ2-4, with 10 bases aligning to TRBD2. The CDR3 is 19 amino acids. The V gene end was trimmed by 4 bases and the J gene end by 0 bases; junction bases not matched to a gene: 13. Germline V CDR1 and CDR2: SGHDT, YYEEEE. The CDR3 loop reads CASSLQREGEILAKNIQYF. CDR3 nucleotides: TGTGCCAGCAGCCTGCAGCGGGAGGGCGAAATATTAGCCAAAAACATTCAGTACTTC.

This clonotype was recorded at least ten times. The J gene is TRBJ2-3, the V gene TRBV2; possibly TRBD2 for D (6 bases). The CDR3 is 16 residues long. Germline lookup yields CDR1 SNHLY and CDR2 FYNNEI. With 0 bases removed from V and 1 base from J, the gap between germline ends came to 11 bases. The CDR3 loop is CASSEAGWEGTDTQYF. CDR3 coding DNA: TGTGCCAGCAGTGAAGCCGGGTGGGAGGGCACAGATACGCAGTATTTT.

This clonotype has ten or more counts. The V and J genes are TRBV6-5 and TRBJ2-1; D remains unclear. The CDR3 contains 14 residues. CDR1 is MNHEY, CDR2 SVGAGI, per germline. Trimming took off 0 bases at V and 8 bases at J, with 11 bases between the two ends. CDR3 loop: CASSYSSAAYEQFF. For the CDR3, the DNA is TGTGCCAGCAGTTACTCGAGCGCAGCCTATGAGCAGTTCTTC.

This clonotype was seen a few times. The chain is built from TRBV9 and TRBJ1-1; no definite D call. Trimming took off 4 bases at V and 8 bases at J, with 18 bases between the two ends. The CDR3 covers 14 residues. The germline V gene has CDR1 SGDLS and CDR2 YYNGEE. The CDR3 loop reads CASSPLSSFAEAFF. The DNA for the CDR3 is TGTGCCAGCAGCCCCCTATCCAGCTTTGCCGAAGCTTTCTTT.

The CDR3, as DNA: TGTGCCAGTAGTATAGGTCTAGCGAACACCGGGGAGCTGTTTTTT. Translating it yields CASSIGLANTGELFF. The chain couples TRBV19 to TRBJ2-2, with no clear D. V shed 1 base and J shed 0 bases, with 6 bases lying between them. Germline V gene data show CDR1 as LNHDA and CDR2 as SQIVND (reference sequence). The CDR3 totals 15 residues.

This chain connects TRBV5-1 to TRBJ2-7; 8 bases fit TRBD2. The CDR3 runs to 17 residues. V was clipped by 4 bases and J by 2 bases; unmatched bases: 14. CDR1 is SGHRS, CDR2 YFSETQ, per germline. The CDR3 nucleotides read TGCGCCAGCAGCCCGGACCTCGGGGGGGGAGGAACCTACGAGCAGTACTTC. Residues: CASSPDLGGGGTYEQYF.

The rearrangement uses TRBV6-1 and TRBJ1-1, with 8 positions matching TRBD1. V was clipped by 7 bases and J by 4 bases; unmatched bases: 5. CDR3 length equals 13 residues. CDR1 and CDR2 (germline): MNHNS, SASEGT. The CDR3 protein is CASKPGQATEAFF. The CDR3 DNA reads TGTGCCAGCAAGCCGGGACAGGCCACTGAAGCTTTCTTT.

V gene TRBV12-3 or TRBV12-4 combines with J gene TRBJ1-2; a possible D gene is TRBD1 (6 bases). V gave up 3 bases and J gave up 6 bases, with 11 bases separating them. The CDR3 is 13 amino acids. The CDR3 region has the DNA TGTGCCAGCAGTTTGAGGGGGGAGGATGGCTACACCTTC. It specifies CASSLRGEDGYTF.

This rearrangement joins TRBV12-3 or TRBV12-4 to TRBJ2-7; 9 bases fit TRBD2. The CDR3 consists of 14 residues. The J segment lost 7 bases and the V segment lost 6 bases, leaving 10 bases of the junction unmatched. CDR3 DNA sequence: TGTGCCAGCAGCCTTACGCCTAGCGGGGATGAGCAGTACTTC. It specifies CASSLTPSGDEQYF.

In its sample, this clonotype was seen a few times. The V and J genes are TRBV4-1 and TRBJ2-5; perhaps TRBD2 as D (7 bases). The CDR3 is 16 amino acids. V gave up 3 bases and J gave up 0 bases, with 14 bases separating them. Germline-derived CDR1 and CDR2 are MGHRA and YSYEKL. The CDR3 DNA reads TGCGCCAGCAGCCAGGGGGGGGCAGCATACCAAGAGACCCAGTACTTC. Its protein product is CASSQGGAAYQETQYF.

The V and J genes are TRBV2 and TRBJ2-2; D is unresolved. Trimming shortened V by 7 bases and J by 7 bases, and 7 bases separated the two germline ends. This CDR3 has 11 amino acids. Germline V gene data show CDR1 as SNHLY and CDR2 as FYNNEI. CDR3 nucleotide sequence: TGTGCCAGCACCCCTGACGGGGAGCTGTTTTTT. Translation: CASTPDGELFF.

This chain links TRBV20-1 with TRBJ2-3; D gene unclear. This CDR3 is built from 15 residues. V was clipped by 0 bases and J by 2 bases, with 12 bases between them. From germline, CDR1 is DFQATT and CDR2 SNEGSKA (reference sequence). This chain's CDR3 is CSARDRAVNTDTQYF. The DNA for the CDR3 is TGCAGTGCTAGAGATCGGGCAGTAAACACAGATACGCAGTATTTT.

This clonotype showed up just a few times. The chain recombines TRBV7-8 with TRBJ2-1, with 9 bases aligning to TRBD2. Trimming at V came to 8 bases and at J to 6 bases, leaving 14 bases not matched to a gene. The CDR3 totals 16 residues. Germline V CDR1 and CDR2: SGHVS, FQNEAQ. The CDR3 DNA is TGTGCCAGCGGGGTTTGGGGTAGCGGGAGATCCAATGAGCAGTTCTTC. It specifies CASGVWGSGRSNEQFF.

This clonotype appeared a few times. At one end, the junction sequence differs from germline, possibly due to a read error. This chain links TRBV9 with TRBJ2-2, with D perhaps matching TRBD1 (6 bases). The germline V gene has CDR1 SGDLS and CDR2 YYNGEE. CDR3 length: 15 residues. The DNA of the CDR3 is TGTTCCAGCAGCCCGCAGGGGAAAGGTGCCGGGGAGCTGTTTTTT. Its protein product is CSSSPQGKGAGELFF. Full variable domain (missing parts from reference TRBV9 and TRBJ2-2): DSGVTQTPKHLITATGQRVTLRCSPRSGDLSVYWYQQSLDQGLQFLIQYYNGEERAKGNILERFSAQQFPDLHSELNLSSLELGDSALYFCSSSPQGKGAGELFFGEGSRLTVL.

This clonotype was seen a handful of times. The chain couples TRBV5-1 to TRBJ1-2; 7 bases align to TRBD1. CDR3 size: 18 residues. CDR1 and CDR2 (germline): SGHRS, YFSETQ. V gave up 0 bases and J gave up 1 base; unmatched junction bases: 12. This CDR3 is CASSLATGTPLLNYGYTF. The CDR3, as DNA: TGCGCCAGCAGCTTGGCGACAGGGACCCCTTTACTTAACTATGGCTACACCTTC.

J is TRBJ2-5 and V is TRBV6-5, with a weak D call TRBD2 (6 bases). Germline V gene lookup returns CDR1 MNHEY and CDR2 SVGAGI. The CDR3 is 15 residues long. Trimming stripped 0 bases from V and 5 bases from J, with 13 bases between. CDR3 sequence (DNA): TGTGCCAGCAGTTACTCCGAGGGAGGTCCGGAGACCCAGTACTTC. Translating it yields CASSYSEGGPETQYF.

This clonotype appeared a few times. This rearrangement joins TRBV10-3 to TRBJ1-5, with D uncertain. The CDR3 contains 12 residues. V dropped 3 bases and J dropped 4 bases, with 4 bases sitting between them. Germline V CDR1 and CDR2: ENHRY, SYGVKD. The CDR3 reads CAISDGNQPQHF. In nucleotides, the CDR3 is TGTGCCATCAGTGACGGTAATCAGCCCCAGCATTTT.

This clonotype was observed a handful of times. The chain combines TRBV12-3 or TRBV12-4 with TRBJ2-4, with 9 bases lining up with TRBD1. CDR3 length: 19 amino acids. V shed 5 bases and J 1 base; nucleotides not matched to a gene: 15. CDR3 residues: CASSPSTRDRVSAKNIQYF. DNA of the CDR3: TGTGCCAGCAGTCCGTCGACTCGGGACAGGGTGTCGGCCAAAAACATTCAGTACTTC.

The sample holds a few counts of this clonotype. V usage is TRBV4-1 and J usage is TRBJ2-1; TRBD2 might be the D (6 bases). The germline V gene encodes CDR1 MGHRA and CDR2 YSYEKL. With 4 bases removed from V and 12 bases from J, the gap between germline ends came to 22 bases. This CDR3 is 15 amino acids long. In DNA form, the CDR3 reads TGCGCCAGCAGCCCAGGAAGGGACTTCGGTTATTGGCAGTTCTTC. It specifies CASSPGRDFGYWQFF.

Only a few counts were recorded for this clonotype. V is TRBV20-1 and J is TRBJ2-1; D is unclear. The CDR3 is 14 amino acids. CDR1 DFQATT and CDR2 SNEGSKA come from the germline V gene (reference sequence). V was cut by 4 bases and J by 6 bases, with 16 bases left in between. CDR3 loop: CSAMWNKGINEQFF. CDR3 in DNA: TGCAGTGCTATGTGGAACAAAGGGATCAATGAGCAGTTCTTC.

This clonotype occurred many times. The chain couples TRBV11-2 to TRBJ1-2; tentatively, D is TRBD1 (5 bases). V was trimmed by 0 bases and J by 4 bases, leaving 12 bases between them. Germline lookup yields CDR1 SGHAT and CDR2 FQNNGV. The CDR3 covers 15 residues. DNA of the CDR3: TGTGCCAGCAGCTTAGATATAGACAGAATCTATGGCTACACCTTC. This gives the protein CASSLDIDRIYGYTF.

The chain couples TRBV5-1 to TRBJ2-7; D gene ambiguous. V lost 0 bases, J lost 6 bases, and 13 bases lay in between. The CDR3 consists of 14 residues. The germline gives CDR1 SGHRS, CDR2 YFSETQ. The CDR3 is CASSLEPRSSEQYF. DNA of the CDR3: TGCGCCAGCAGCTTGGAACCCCGTAGCTCCGAGCAGTACTTC.

This chain links TRBV20-1 with TRBJ2-3, with D possibly TRBD2 on 6 matching bases. The ends were cut back, 0 bases at V and 2 bases at J, with 15 bases in the middle. This CDR3 has 16 amino acids. CDR1 and CDR2 from the germline V gene are DFQATT and SNEGSKA (reference sequence). CDR3: CSARDLDYTSTDTQYF. DNA of the CDR3: TGCAGTGCTAGAGATCTGGACTACACCTCCACAGATACGCAGTATTTT.

In this sample, this clonotype turned up many times. V gene TRBV6-1 combines with J gene TRBJ2-7, with TRBD1 matching 11 bases. Trimming cost V 6 bases and J 6 bases; bases outside gene matches: 10. This CDR3 has 15 amino acids. The germline CDR1 and CDR2 sequences are MNHNS and SASEGT. Here the CDR3 DNA reads TGTGCCAGCAGGAAACACCGGGACAGGGGGTCCGAGCAGTACTTC. It specifies CASRKHRDRGSEQYF.

The sample holds a few counts of this clonotype. This rearrangement joins TRBV20-1 to TRBJ1-5; 8 nucleotides line up with TRBD1. This CDR3 region has 14 residues. The V gene end was trimmed by 1 base and the J gene end by 7 bases; junction bases not matched to a gene: 6. The germline gives CDR1 DFQATT, CDR2 SNEGSKA (reference sequence). The CDR3 loop reads CSARVQGAGQPQHF. CDR3 nucleotides: TGCAGTGCTAGAGTTCAGGGGGCAGGACAGCCCCAGCATTTT.